This record looks at one T cell receptor beta chain sequence and its context. Germline V gene sequence: CDR1 MDHEN, CDR2 SYDVKM. Unmatched junction bases numbered 5, after V lost 5 bases and J lost 0 bases. The CDR3 spans 17 residues. The data were taken from a study of blood T cell repertoires in COVID-19. Study-level background: From T cells, B-cell-depleted T cells, or PBMCs came the material, which was cDNA or gDNA.

This table comes from immunoSEQ multiplex PCR, and its TCRdb copy is limited to in-frame clones, with some not included. The sample has about 330,000 clones, around 88% seen once. The chain is built from TRBV28 and TRBJ2-6, with TRBD1 identical over 9 bases. The clonotype comes from a woman aged 45-59 years with acute or convalescent COVID-19. Sequenced material: peripheral blood. The CDR3 loop reads CASSGGQGSSGANVLTF. CDR3 sequence (DNA): TGTGCCAGCAGTGGGGGACAGGGTAGCTCTGGGGCCAACGTCCTGACTTTC.